A selection of T cell receptor beta chains follows, all from one sample in a study of T cells after yellow fever vaccination. Each CDR3 protein gets one entry after TCRdb re-called the 5' RACE reads with MiXCR. The data contain around 60,000 distinct CDR3 sequences, approximately 5.7% of them singletons. Here the sequenced sample was PBMCs, either bulk or a sorted T-cell subset (CD4+, CD8+, memory, or dextramer-sorted; not recorded which), taken on the day of the yellow fever booster vaccination. These receptor sequences come from a man between 18 and 29 years old who received the YFV17D yellow fever vaccine. CDR3s include the opening cysteine and the closing phenylalanine or tryptophan. The D gene is left open where the match is weak. Some rows mark clone size as missing; the rest say once, few, many or name a class of expanded clone.

>few|TRBV20-1|TRBD1|TRBJ1-5
TGCAGTGCTTTCCAAGGACAGGATCAGCCCCAGCATTTT
CSAFQGQDQPQHF
>-|TRBV3-1|-|TRBJ2-5
TGTGCCAGCAGCCAAGTAGGTGGGGGCACGACTAAAAGGGCCCAGTACTTC
CASSQVGGGTTKRAQYF
>-|TRBV19|-|TRBJ1-1
TGTGCCAGTAGTATACTGGGGGGTGAAGCTTTCTTT
CASSILGGEAFF
>many|TRBV5-1|TRBD1|TRBJ1-2
TGCGCCAGCAGCTCCTTTGTAGACAGGGACGGTGGCTACACCTTC
CASSSFVDRDGGYTF
>many|TRBV6-5|-|TRBJ2-1
TGTGCCAGCAGTTTGGGGGAAAACAATGAGCAGTTCTTC
CASSLGENNEQFF
>many|TRBV11-3|-|TRBJ2-2
TGTGCCAGCAGCTTCATCGGGGGCCGAAACACCGGGGAGCTGTTTTTT
CASSFIGGRNTGELFF
>few|TRBV4-3|TRBD1|TRBJ1-6
TGCGCCAGCAGCCAACGCCCAGGGGGGGGAGCCTTGGGGACCCTCCACTTT
CASSQRPGGGALGTLHF
>many|TRBV7-6|TRBD2|TRBJ2-3
TGTGCCAGCCTGAGAGCGGGGGGAGTAGCAGATACGCAGTATTTT
CASLRAGGVADTQYF
>many|TRBV12-3/TRBV12-4|-|TRBJ1-1
TGTGCCAGCAGTTTAACTGCTGACACTGAAGCTTTCTTT
CASSLTADTEAFF
>-|TRBV4-2|-|TRBJ2-2
TGTGCCAGCAGCCCGGATAGGACAGCGAACACCGGGGAGCTGTTTTTT
CASSPDRTANTGELFF
>-|TRBV30|-|TRBJ2-3
TGTGCCTGGAGTGAGGTCCCCACAGATACGCAGTATTTT
CAWSEVPTDTQYF
>-|TRBV7-2|TRBD2|TRBJ2-1
TGTGCCAGCAGCCCGAACCGGGGGGAATACTACAATGAGCAGTTCTTC
CASSPNRGEYYNEQFF
>few|TRBV13|-|TRBJ1-5
TGTGCCAGCAGCCGAAAAACCTCAGGAGCTAGCAATCAGCCCCAGCATTTT
CASSRKTSGASNQPQHF
>-|TRBV7-2|-|TRBJ2-3
TGTGCCAGCAGCTTACGGGTTGGGGGAGATACGCAGTATTTT
CASSLRVGGDTQYF
>many|TRBV4-2|-|TRBJ2-1
TGTGCCAGCAGCCAAGGAGGTAGCGGGCAGTTCTTC
CASSQGGSGQFF
>-|TRBV6-2/TRBV6-3|TRBD1|TRBJ1-6
TGTGCCAGCAGTGCGGGACAGGGTATTTCACCCCTCCACTTT
CASSAGQGISPLHF
>-|TRBV29-1|TRBD1|TRBJ1-1
TGCAGCGTTGAAGCCTCAGGGGGCGGGCTGAACACTGAAGCTTTCTTT
CSVEASGGGLNTEAFF
>few|TRBV6-5|TRBD1|TRBJ2-1
TGTGCCAGCACCTCCCCCGGGACAGGCGCCTACAATGAGCAGTTCTTC
CASTSPGTGAYNEQFF
>-|TRBV28|-|TRBJ1-3
TGTGCCAGCAGTTCTGGGCTTAGCTCTGGAAACACCATATATTTT
CASSSGLSSGNTIYF
>few|TRBV20-1|-|TRBJ2-7
TGCAGTGCGGCCGGGGGATCCTACGAGCAGTACTTC
CSAAGGSYEQYF
>many|TRBV5-1|-|TRBJ2-3
TGCGCCAGCAGCGAGACGGCGGCAACTCGACATACGCAGTATTTT
CASSETAATRHTQYF
>-|TRBV20-1|-|TRBJ2-7
TGCAGTGCTGGACCCCCGGGATACACCTACGAGCAGTACTTC
CSAGPPGYTYEQYF
>few|TRBV4-3|-|TRBJ1-6
TGCGCCAGCAGCCAAGCGCCCGCAGGGAGCTGGTCACCCCTCCACTTT
CASSQAPAGSWSPLHF
>many|TRBV7-9|-|TRBJ2-7
TGTGCCAGCATCTACTTGGACGGCACCTACGAGCAGTACTTC
CASIYLDGTYEQYF
>many|TRBV12-3/TRBV12-4|-|TRBJ2-3
TGTGCCAGCAGTTTTGGGACGGGGGAGCTCACAGATACGCAGTATTTT
CASSFGTGELTDTQYF
>many|TRBV2|-|TRBJ2-5
TGTGCCAGCTTTACGGACGGACGGATCCAAGAGACCCAGTACTTC
CASFTDGRIQETQYF
>many|TRBV4-2|TRBD1|TRBJ2-1
TGTGCCAGCAGCGCCCGTCCCGGGACAGGATCCAACAATGAGCAGTTCTTC
CASSARPGTGSNNEQFF
>many|TRBV12-3/TRBV12-4|TRBD1|TRBJ1-6
TGTGCCAGCAGTCCCCGGGACAGATATAATTCACCCCTCCACTTT
CASSPRDRYNSPLHF
>few|TRBV27|-|TRBJ2-6
TGTGCCAGCACTGAGTACTCGGGGGCGCCTGGGGCCAACGTCCTGACTTTC
CASTEYSGAPGANVLTF
>few|TRBV18|-|TRBJ1-5
TGTGCCAGCTCACCTATGGGGGGCTCGAGCAATCAGCCCCAGCATTTT
CASSPMGGSSNQPQHF
>many|TRBV6-5|-|TRBJ1-1
TGTGCCAGCAGTTACTCATCCAGGGGGAACACTGAAGCTTTCTTT
CASSYSSRGNTEAFF
>few|TRBV20-1|-|TRBJ2-7
TGCAGTGCTAGGGGCCGGGCATCCTACGAGCAGTACTTC
CSARGRASYEQYF
>few|TRBV11-2|TRBD1|TRBJ2-6
TGTGCCAGCACCCAAAGGGACAGAGCCTACTCTGGGGCCAACGTCCTGACTTTC
CASTQRDRAYSGANVLTF
>many|TRBV7-2|TRBD2|TRBJ2-1
TGTGCCAGCAGCTTACTCCCAGGACTAGCGTACAATGAGCAGTTCTTC
CASSLLPGLAYNEQFF
>-|TRBV4-1|-|TRBJ1-2
TGCGCCAGCAGCCAAGATCCGGGCAGGGCAATGAACTATGGCTACACCTTC
CASSQDPGRAMNYGYTF
>few|TRBV4-1|TRBD1|TRBJ2-1
TGCGCCAGCTCTCAACAGGGGGCGCTGATAAATGAGCAGTTCTTC
CASSQQGALINEQFF
>-|TRBV4-2|-|TRBJ1-3
TGTGCCAGCAGCCAAGTGGGACAAACTCCCGGAAACACCATATATTTT
CASSQVGQTPGNTIYF
>-|TRBV4-3|-|TRBJ2-4
TGCGCCAGCAGCCAAGAGGCAGGGGCTCATCCAGGCATTCAGTACTTC
CASSQEAGAHPGIQYF
>many|TRBV7-9|TRBD2|TRBJ2-5
TGTGCCAGCAGCTTACGAGGCGGGGGCCAAGAGACCCAGTACTTC
CASSLRGGGQETQYF
>-|TRBV7-9|TRBD2|TRBJ2-3
TGTGCCAGCAGCCCGATAGCGGGGCTCACAGATACGCAGTATTTT
CASSPIAGLTDTQYF
>few|TRBV6-2/TRBV6-3|TRBD1|TRBJ1-1
TGTGCCAGCAGGGGAGGGGGCATCGCTGAAGCTTTCTTT
CASRGGGIAEAFF
>-|TRBV7-2|-|TRBJ1-1
TGTGCCAGCAGCCGAAACTCTCAAAACACTGAAGCTTTCTTT
CASSRNSQNTEAFF
>few|TRBV19|TRBD1|TRBJ1-5
TGTGCCAGTAGTGTCCGACAGGGGGGCGGTTGGGCCCAGCATTTT
CASSVRQGGGWAQHF
>many|TRBV4-1|-|TRBJ2-3
TGCGCCAGCAGCCAGGGGGCGGGAGATACGCAGTATTTT
CASSQGAGDTQYF
>many|TRBV18|-|TRBJ2-5
TGTGCCAGCTCACCCCCTCAGCAAGAGACCCAGTACTTC
CASSPPQQETQYF
>many|TRBV5-1|-|TRBJ2-5
TGCGCCAGCAGCAACATCCAGAAACAAGAGACCCAGTACTTC
CASSNIQKQETQYF
>-|TRBV10-3|-|TRBJ1-2
TGTGCCATCAGTGAGTCGGAGGAACCCTATGGCTACACCTTC
CAISESEEPYGYTF
>many|TRBV12-3/TRBV12-4|-|TRBJ1-4
TGTGCCAGCAGTTTAGGTGTTAATGAAAAACTGTTTTTT
CASSLGVNEKLFF